This TCR beta chain was documented in a study of blood T cell repertoires in COVID-19. Assay: immunoSEQ multiplex PCR; the TCRdb copy retains only in-frame clones and omits some. The sample comprises over 200,000 clones, around 85% of which are singletons, and 18% rests with the top ten. Looked up from germline, CDR1 is LNHDA and CDR2 is SQIVND (reference sequence). This CDR3 spans 13 amino acids. Trimming left V 8 bases short and J 4 bases short, with 15 bases between. This rearrangement joins TRBV19 to TRBJ2-7, with TRBD1 as a possible D gene (6 bases). The sequenced material came from PBMCs or T cells enriched from blood (not recorded which). This TCR was recovered from a man aged 40-49 years who had recovered from COVID-19. The CDR3, as DNA: TGTGCCAGTTCCAGAGGACAGCAATACGAGCAGTACTTC. Protein sequence: CASSRGQQYEQYF.